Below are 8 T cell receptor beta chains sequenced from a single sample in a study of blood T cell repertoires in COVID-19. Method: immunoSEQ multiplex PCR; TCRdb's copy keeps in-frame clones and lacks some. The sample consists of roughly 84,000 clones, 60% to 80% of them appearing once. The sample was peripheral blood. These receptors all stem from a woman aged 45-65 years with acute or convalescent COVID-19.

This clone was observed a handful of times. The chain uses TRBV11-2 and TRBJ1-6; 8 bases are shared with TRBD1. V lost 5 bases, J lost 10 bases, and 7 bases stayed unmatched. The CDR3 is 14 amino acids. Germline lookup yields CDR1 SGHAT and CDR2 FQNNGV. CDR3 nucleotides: TGTGCCAGCAGCACAGGGGGACAGATATCACCCCTCCACTTT. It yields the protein CASSTGGQISPLHF.

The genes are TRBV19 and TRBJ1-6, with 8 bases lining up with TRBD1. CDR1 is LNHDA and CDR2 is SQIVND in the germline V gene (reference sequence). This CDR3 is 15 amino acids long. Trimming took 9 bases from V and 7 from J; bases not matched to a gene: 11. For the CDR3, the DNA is TGTGCCAGCCGGGGCGGACAGGGTAGGAATTCACCCCTCCACTTT. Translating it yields CASRGGQGRNSPLHF.

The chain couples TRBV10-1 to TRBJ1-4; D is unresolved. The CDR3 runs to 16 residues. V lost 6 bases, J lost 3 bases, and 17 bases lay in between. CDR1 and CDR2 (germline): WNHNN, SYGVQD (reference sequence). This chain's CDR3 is CASRQPHNTANEKLFF. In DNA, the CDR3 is TGCGCCAGCAGACAACCGCATAATACCGCTAATGAAAAACTGTTTTTT.

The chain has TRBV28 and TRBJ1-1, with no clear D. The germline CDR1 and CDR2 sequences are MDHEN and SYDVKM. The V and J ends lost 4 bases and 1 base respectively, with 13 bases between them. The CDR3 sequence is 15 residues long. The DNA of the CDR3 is TGTGCCAGCAGTTCCCCTTTCGGAGGGAACACTGAAGCTTTCTTT. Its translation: CASSSPFGGNTEAFF.

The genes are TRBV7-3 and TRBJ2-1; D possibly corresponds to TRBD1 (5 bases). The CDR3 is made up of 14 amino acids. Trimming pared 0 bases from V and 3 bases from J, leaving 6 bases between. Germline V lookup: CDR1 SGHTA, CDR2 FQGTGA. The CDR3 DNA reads TGTGCCAGCAGCTTAACCGACAGCTACAATGAGCAGTTCTTC. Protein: CASSLTDSYNEQFF.

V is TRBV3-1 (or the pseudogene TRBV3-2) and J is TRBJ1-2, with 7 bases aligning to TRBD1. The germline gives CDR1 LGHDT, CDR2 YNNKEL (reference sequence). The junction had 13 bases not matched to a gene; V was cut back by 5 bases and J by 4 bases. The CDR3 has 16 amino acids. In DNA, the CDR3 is TGTGCCAGCAGCTTCTCACAGGGGAGCAAGAGCTATGGCTACACCTTC. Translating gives CASSFSQGSKSYGYTF.

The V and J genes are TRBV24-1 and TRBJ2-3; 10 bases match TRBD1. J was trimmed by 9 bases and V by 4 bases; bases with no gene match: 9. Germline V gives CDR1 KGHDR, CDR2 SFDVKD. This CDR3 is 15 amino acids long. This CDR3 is CATSEPRDRGRTQYF. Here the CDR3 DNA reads TGTGCCACCAGTGAACCCCGGGACAGGGGACGGACGCAGTATTTT.

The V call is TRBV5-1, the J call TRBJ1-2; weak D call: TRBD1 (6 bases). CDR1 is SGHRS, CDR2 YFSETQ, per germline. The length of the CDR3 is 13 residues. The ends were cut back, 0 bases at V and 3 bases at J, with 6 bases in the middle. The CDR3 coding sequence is TGCGCCAGCAGCTTGGACAGGGACTATGGCTACACCTTC. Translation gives CASSLDRDYGYTF.